The clone carrying this T cell receptor (beta chain) was found many times. V trimming: 1 base; J trimming: 6 bases; junction bases outside the gene matches: 9. Germline V gives CDR1 MNHEY, CDR2 SMNVEV (reference sequence). The CDR3 covers 16 residues. The sample originates from a study of identical twins. Unique molecular identifiers were present on the cDNA, and a universal primer site came from template switching. TCRdb re-derived calls from the 5' RACE reads in MiXCR, one entry per CDR3 protein. The sample includes about 450,000 distinct CDR3 sequences, roughly 20% of them seen just once. The source of this sequence is a man between 50 and 59 years old in good health. V usage is TRBV27 and J usage is TRBJ2-1; 7 nucleotides align to TRBD2. The specimen was naive T cells sorted from blood. CDR3 coding DNA: TGTGCCAGCAGTTTATTAGGTAGCGGGTACCCCAATGAGCAGTTCTTC. Protein: CASSLLGSGYPNEQFF.